The table lists the clone carrying this T cell receptor beta chain with many counts. Its cognate antigen is unknown. The data were taken from a study of regulatory T cells in long-lasting Graves disease. As to time point: newly diagnosed GD, antithyroid drugs for less than 3 months. PBMC RNA served as the TCR library source. Diagnoses of Graves' disease were made by American Thyroid Association guidelines. The length of the CDR3 is 17 residues. Germline trimming cut 0 bases from V and 2 bases from J; bases unmatched to any gene: 11. Germline V gene sequence: CDR1 GTSNPN, CDR2 SVGIG (reference sequence). In building TCR beta libraries, iRepertoire HTBI primers were used together with Arm-PCR of CDR3 regions. TCRdb fed the multiplex PCR reads into MiXCR, producing one record per CDR3 protein. The repertoire holds 360,000 or so distinct CDR3 sequences, with approximately 15% as singletons. Study results and limitations: Less diverse TCR repertoires were seen in persistent Graves' patients than in newly diagnosed ones.

These data were likewise used in another study, on T cells in Graves' hyperthyroidism and ophthalmopathy.

The chain uses TRBV30 and TRBJ2-3, with TRBD1 identical over 7 bases. This sample comprised peripheral blood mononuclear cells (PBMCs), obtained at new diagnosis, from a patient treated with antithyroid drugs. This clonotype originated in a man aged 35 to 55 with Graves disease. In nucleotides, the CDR3 is TGTGCCTGGAGTGTCTTCCAAGGGACAGTATACACAGATACGCAGTATTTT. Translated: CAWSVFQGTVYTDTQYF.